The rows below give T cell receptor beta chains drawn from one sample of a study of blood T cell repertoires in COVID-19. Profiled with immunoSEQ multiplex PCR; TCRdb holds only in-frame clones, not every one. This table holds about 50,000 clones, more than 85% found once. Sequenced input: PBMCs or T cells enriched from blood (not recorded which). These receptors were collected from a woman aged 45-65 years who had recovered from COVID-19. The CDR3 runs from the conserved cysteine through the conserved F or W. The order of the fields is clone size, J gene, V gene, D gene, CDR3 protein, CDR3 DNA. The D gene is left open where the match is weak. Clone size is given for some rows only: seen once, a few or many times, or a class if the clone is expanded.

>-|TRBJ1-2|TRBV6-5|-
CASNGGRSDGYTF
TGTGCCAGCAACGGGGGGCGTAGCGATGGCTACACCTTC
>-|TRBJ2-3|TRBV4-3|TRBD2
CASSQDLVGRGDTQYF
TGCGCCAGCAGCCAAGACCTTGTCGGGAGGGGAGATACGCAGTATTTT
>-|TRBJ2-7|TRBV18|TRBD2
CASSERDGYEQYF
TGTGCCAGCTCGGAGCGGGATGGGTACGAGCAGTACTTC
>-|TRBJ2-1|TRBV5-5|-
CASSLGPGPSVNEQFF
TGTGCCAGCAGCTTGGGTCCAGGCCCTTCGGTCAATGAGCAGTTCTTC
>-|TRBJ2-7|TRBV6-5|TRBD1
CASRRQGKDYEQYF
TGTGCCAGCAGGAGACAGGGGAAAGACTACGAGCAGTACTTC
>-|TRBJ1-3|TRBV2|-
CASRTYRRRNSGNTIYF
TGTGCCAGCAGAACCTACCGGCGGCGTAACTCTGGAAACACCATATATTTT
>-|TRBJ2-2|TRBV28|-
CASSPNWGGAASTGELFF
TGTGCCAGCAGTCCGAACTGGGGGGGGGCGGCGAGCACCGGGGAGCTGTTTTTT
>-|TRBJ1-2|TRBV4-2|TRBD1
CASSQPGQGGYGYTF
TGTGCCAGCAGCCAACCGGGACAGGGAGGCTATGGCTACACCTTC
>-|TRBJ2-7|TRBV4-3|TRBD2
CASSQVAGPSSYEQYF
TGCGCCAGCAGCCAAGTAGCGGGTCCGAGCTCCTACGAGCAGTACTTC
>-|TRBJ2-1|TRBV2|TRBD2
CASRRESSNEQFF
TGTGCCAGCAGGCGGGAGTCCTCCAATGAGCAGTTCTTC
>-|TRBJ2-5|TRBV18|-
CASSPPVARETQYF
TGTGCCAGCTCACCACCGGTGGCCCGAGAGACCCAGTACTTC
>once|TRBJ2-7|TRBV18|-
CASSPGLALTYEQYF
TGTGCCAGCTCACCAGGTCTAGCGTTAACCTACGAGCAGTACTTC
>-|TRBJ2-1|TRBV11-3|TRBD1
CASSPGTGDGEQFF
TGTGCCAGCAGCCCCGGGACAGGGGACGGTGAGCAGTTCTTC
>few|TRBJ1-4|TRBV5-1|-
CASRVAGGEKLFF
TGCGCCAGCAGGGTGGCAGGTGGTGAAAAACTGTTTTTT
>once|TRBJ1-5|TRBV6-5|-
CASSYSGFGGAQPQHF
TGTGCCAGCAGTTACTCGGGTTTTGGCGGCGCTCAGCCCCAGCATTTT
>-|TRBJ2-4|TRBV19|TRBD1
CASTTGDAKNIQYF
TGTGCCAGTACGACAGGGGATGCCAAAAACATTCAGTACTTC
>-|TRBJ2-1|TRBV25-1|TRBD1
CASSELRDSYSNEQFF
TGTGCCAGCAGTGAGCTCCGGGACAGCTATTCCAATGAGCAGTTCTTC
>-|TRBJ2-3|TRBV20-1|-
CSASSNPSSGTDTQYF
TGCAGTGCTAGTAGCAATCCTAGCAGTGGGACAGATACGCAGTATTTT
>once|TRBJ1-5|TRBV4-3|TRBD1
CASSQDLGQYNQPQHF
TGCGCCAGCAGCCAAGATCTGGGACAGTACAATCAGCCCCAGCATTTT
>-|TRBJ2-2|TRBV5-1|TRBD1
CASSIRDRNTGELFF
TGCGCCAGCAGCATCCGGGACAGAAACACCGGGGAGCTGTTTTTT
>-|TRBJ2-6|TRBV27|TRBD1
CASSRQGAAGANVLTF
TGTGCCAGCAGCCGACAGGGGGCAGCTGGGGCCAACGTCCTGACTTTC
>-|TRBJ2-5|TRBV6-4|TRBD2
CASSELAGETQYF
TGTGCCAGCAGTGAATTAGCGGGAGAGACCCAGTACTTC
>-|TRBJ1-5|TRBV2|-
CASSETPPGPQNQPQHF
TGTGCCAGCAGTGAAACCCCCCCAGGGCCACAGAATCAGCCCCAGCATTTT
>-|TRBJ2-7|TRBV7-2|TRBD2
CASSSGASGRPGRNEQYF
TGTGCCAGCAGCTCCGGAGCTAGCGGGAGGCCAGGTCGGAACGAGCAGTACTTC
>-|TRBJ1-2|TRBV5-4|TRBD1
CASRTGGDYGYTF
TGTGCCAGCAGGACAGGGGGCGATTATGGCTACACCTTC
>-|TRBJ2-7|TRBV7-8|-
CASSSRDIWNEQYF
TGTGCCAGCAGCTCCCGGGACATATGGAACGAGCAGTACTTC
>-|TRBJ2-7|TRBV5-1|-
CASSLVPGPQATHEQYF
TGCGCCAGCAGCTTGGTCCCAGGGCCGCAGGCCACCCACGAGCAGTACTTC
>-|TRBJ2-2|TRBV7-2|TRBD2
CASSLTSGTYTGELFF
TGTGCCAGCAGCTTAACTAGCGGGACTTACACCGGGGAGCTGTTTTTT